This TCR beta chain was captured by sequencing in a study of regulatory T cells in long-lasting Graves disease. Study conclusions and caveats: Sharing of public clonotypes was greater in persistent patients (around 3,000) than in new patients (roughly 1,000).

The V gene's germline CDR1 is DFQATT and CDR2 SNEGSKA (reference sequence). CDR3 length equals 11 residues. V lost 0 bases and J 1 base, leaving 0 bases between the germline ends. HTBI primers from iRepertoire and Arm-PCR of CDR3 regions yielded the TCR beta libraries. In TCRdb, the multiplex PCR reads were re-called with MiXCR into one record per CDR3 protein. The sample includes roughly 510,000 distinct CDR3 sequences, about 15% seen only once; the top ten take around 12%. This clonotype was seen many times. Its antigen is unidentified. Described time point: newly diagnosed GD, antithyroid drugs for less than 3 months. There was RNA extracted from PBMCs, and the TCR library was made from it. The same data also contributed to another study, on T cells in Graves' hyperthyroidism and ophthalmopathy. From that report: Those patients with uncontrolled infection, other autoimmune disease, pregnancy or lactation were excluded.

The specimen was peripheral blood mononuclear cells (PBMCs), collected at new diagnosis, from a patient treated with antithyroid drugs. The TCR sequence derives from a man aged 18-30 years with Graves disease. J is TRBJ1-1 and V is TRBV20-1, with D unresolved. This chain's CDR3 is CSARENTEAFF. The CDR3 coding sequence is TGCAGTGCTAGAGAGAACACTGAAGCTTTCTTT.